This T cell receptor beta chain is from a study of CD8+ T cells in alopecia areata. The treatment here: oral pan-JAK inhibitor, 5-10 mg twice daily. cDNA reverse transcribed from extracted RNA served as the sequencing template. Libraries were prepared by immunoSEQ multiplex PCR; TCRdb keeps only in-frame clonotypes and omits some of them. The table shows about 270,000 clones, with 50% to 75% occurring only once. This CDR3 has 11 amino acids. Germline V gene data show CDR1 as GTSNPN and CDR2 as SVGIG (reference sequence). With 0 bases removed from V and 13 bases from J, the gap between germline ends came to 10 bases.

This TCR came from a human donor with alopecia areata. Sample: CD4+ T cells sorted from blood, taken at approximately week 51, from a patient treated with tofacitinib. The chain employs TRBV30 and TRBJ2-1; tentative D call: TRBD1 (6 bases). CDR3 sequence reads: CAWSVAQGQFF. CDR3 nucleotides: TGTGCCTGGAGTGTAGCACAGGGACAGTTCTTC.